The 24 T cell receptor beta chains in this list originate from one sample, sequenced in a study of blood T cell repertoires in COVID-19. Sequenced by immunoSEQ multiplex PCR; TCRdb stores in-frame clones only, minus some. This table has 250,000 to 350,000 clones, approximately 87% appearing once. The specimen sequenced was peripheral blood. Receptors originate from a woman aged 50 to 60 who had recovered from COVID-19.

The chain uses TRBV2 and TRBJ2-2, with D unclear. Germline-derived CDR1 and CDR2 are SNHLY and FYNNEI. The CDR3 covers 14 residues. V dropped 1 base and J dropped 2 bases, with 5 bases sitting between them. Here the CDR3 reads CASSEVTNTGELFF. In DNA, the CDR3 is TGTGCCAGCAGTGAAGTGACAAACACCGGGGAGCTGTTTTTT.

V gene TRBV29-1 combines with J gene TRBJ2-5; 15 nucleotides agree with TRBD2. The CDR3 loop spans 15 amino acids. With 6 bases clipped from V and 5 bases from J, the junction kept 7 bases outside the gene matches. CDR1 SQVTM and CDR2 ANQGSEA come from the germline V gene. CDR3 sequence reads: CSVSGLAGGGETQYF. The CDR3 DNA is TGCAGCGTCTCGGGACTAGCGGGAGGTGGGGAGACCCAGTACTTC.

This chain connects TRBV6-5 to TRBJ2-3; D possibly corresponds to TRBD1 (6 bases). This CDR3 spans 15 amino acids. The germline V gene encodes CDR1 MNHEY and CDR2 SVGAGI. The V and J ends lost 6 bases and 1 base respectively, with 14 bases between them. The CDR3 sequence is CASRSSPGGTDTQYF. CDR3 bases: TGTGCCAGCAGGTCTTCTCCAGGGGGCACAGATACGCAGTATTTT.

V usage is TRBV3-1 (or the pseudogene TRBV3-2) and J usage is TRBJ2-4, with D unclear. The germline CDR1 and CDR2 sequences are LGHDT and YNNKEL (reference sequence). The CDR3 covers 14 residues. Trimming removed 0 bases from V and 6 bases from J, with 9 bases in between. The CDR3 coding sequence is TGTGCCAGCAGCCAAGATATCTCGCGAAACATTCAGTACTTC. Encoded protein: CASSQDISRNIQYF.

This chain joins TRBV6-5 and TRBJ2-7, with TRBD2 matching 16 bases. The CDR3 extends over 15 amino acids. The germline V gene encodes CDR1 MNHEY and CDR2 SVGAGI. With 6 bases clipped from V and 3 bases from J, the junction kept 2 bases outside the gene matches. CDR3 loop: CASRGLAGGYYEQYF. The CDR3 DNA follows: TGTGCCAGCAGGGGACTAGCGGGAGGGTACTACGAGCAGTACTTC.

The chain links TRBV19 to TRBJ2-7, with TRBD1 as a possible D gene (7 bases). Germline CDR1 LNHDA, CDR2 SQIVND (reference sequence). With 9 bases removed from V and 3 bases from J, the gap between germline ends came to 24 bases. CDR3 length equals 16 residues. Written as DNA, the CDR3 is TGTGCCAGCTCGGCCCAGGGGGGCATCCTAGGCTACGAGCAGTACTTC. This codes for CASSAQGGILGYEQYF.

The chain employs TRBV7-3 and TRBJ2-7; 8 nucleotides line up with TRBD2. Per the germline V gene, CDR1 is SGHTA and CDR2 is FQGTGA. V gave up 6 bases and J gave up 9 bases; unmatched junction bases: 10. CDR3 length: 13 residues. The CDR3 DNA sequence: TGTGCCAGCAGGTCTCTAGCGGGTACGTGGCAGTACTTC. This sequence encodes CASRSLAGTWQYF.

This chain joins TRBV7-9 and TRBJ1-4; tentatively, D is TRBD1 (6 bases). Trimming removed 2 bases at V and 3 bases at J, with 13 bases between. The CDR3 extends over 16 amino acids. Germline V CDR1 and CDR2: SEHNR, FQNEAQ (reference sequence). The DNA for the CDR3 is TGTGCCAGCAGCTTAATACAAGGGGGAGCTAATGAAAAACTGTTTTTT. It yields the protein CASSLIQGGANEKLFF.

The chain recombines TRBV6-5 with TRBJ1-1; 7 nucleotides match TRBD1. The CDR3 has 14 residues. Germline V gives CDR1 MNHEY, CDR2 SVGAGI. With V trimmed by 6 bases and J by 0 bases, 4 bases remained unmatched. The CDR3 nucleotides are TGTGCCAGCAGGGCCGGACAGGTGAACACTGAAGCTTTCTTT. Its protein is CASRAGQVNTEAFF.

The V and J genes are TRBV7-8 and TRBJ2-7; perhaps TRBD2 as D (7 bases). This CDR3 contains 17 residues. Trimming left V 3 bases short and J 3 bases short, with 21 bases between. The germline V gene has CDR1 SGHVS and CDR2 FQNEAQ. The CDR3 protein is CASSFLGGASANYEQYF. Written as DNA, the CDR3 is TGTGCCAGCAGCTTCCTGGGGGGGGCTAGTGCTAACTACGAGCAGTACTTC.

This rearrangement joins TRBV5-4 to TRBJ1-2, with 7 bases matching TRBD1. This CDR3 spans 15 amino acids. Germline CDR1 and CDR2: SGHNT and YYREEE (reference sequence). After removal of 3 bases from V and 3 bases from J, the junction contained 8 bases not matched to a gene. CDR3 in amino acids: CASSSPRQGYYGYTF. CDR3 coding DNA: TGTGCCAGCAGCTCGCCCCGACAGGGCTACTATGGCTACACCTTC.

The chain uses TRBV3-1 (or the pseudogene TRBV3-2) and TRBJ2-2; D is perhaps TRBD2 (5 bases). CDR1 and CDR2 from the germline V gene are LGHDT and YNNKEL (reference sequence). CDR3 size: 13 residues. The V and J ends lost 5 bases and 6 bases respectively, with 10 bases between them. This CDR3 is CASSDLGAGELFF. The CDR3 bases are TGTGCCAGCAGCGATCTCGGGGCCGGGGAGCTGTTTTTT.

The chain is built from TRBV5-1 and TRBJ2-3; TRBD1 agrees at 8 bases. This CDR3 has 15 residues. V was pared by 2 bases and J by 4 bases, with 6 bases of the junction left unmatched. Germline V lookup: CDR1 SGHRS, CDR2 YFSETQ. CDR3 coding DNA: TGCGCCAGCAGCTTAGGACAGGGTAGTGCAGATACGCAGTATTTT. This gives the protein CASSLGQGSADTQYF.

The V and J genes are TRBV5-4 and TRBJ2-5; perhaps TRBD1 as D (5 bases). The V and J ends lost 2 bases and 5 bases respectively, with 10 bases between them. The CDR3 runs 13 residues. In germline, CDR1 is SGHNT, CDR2 YYREEE (reference sequence). DNA for the CDR3: TGTGCCAGCAGCTTCCCAGGGAAGGAGACCCAGTACTTC. Its protein product is CASSFPGKETQYF.

The chain joins TRBV5-8 to TRBJ2-5, with D maybe TRBD2 (5 bases). CDR1 SGHTS and CDR2 YDEGEE come from the germline V gene. The CDR3 runs to 18 residues. V was shortened by 1 base and J by 5 bases, with 24 bases between the two germline ends. The CDR3 sequence: CASSLYVFSGNRGETQYF. In nucleotides, the CDR3 is TGTGCCAGCAGCTTGTACGTGTTTTCAGGAAACCGGGGTGAGACCCAGTACTTC. The complete variable domain, with remaining parts taken from reference TRBV5-8 and TRBJ2-5, reads EAGVTQSPTHLIKTRGQQATLRCSPISGHTSVYWYQQALGLGLQFLLWYDEGEERNRGNFPPRFSGRQFPNYSSELNVNALELEDSALYLCASSLYVFSGNRGETQYFGPGTRLLVL.

This clone occurred a few times. The chain links TRBV19 to TRBJ1-5; 8 bases map to TRBD1. J was trimmed by 8 bases and V by 6 bases; bases with no gene match: 9. Germline values: CDR1 LNHDA, CDR2 SQIVND (reference sequence). The CDR3 length is 14 residues. This CDR3 is CASSRQGPPKPQHF. CDR3 DNA sequence: TGTGCCAGTAGCAGACAGGGGCCCCCGAAGCCCCAGCATTTT.

V gene TRBV7-2 combines with J gene TRBJ2-5; 11 nucleotides match TRBD2. With V trimmed by 5 bases and J by 4 bases, 6 bases remained unmatched. The length of the CDR3 is 15 residues. Germline CDR1 is SGHTA and CDR2 is FQGNSA. In DNA, the CDR3 is TGTGCCAGCAGCATCCGACTAGCGGGGTTAGAGACCCAGTACTTC. This sequence encodes CASSIRLAGLETQYF.

The genes are TRBV9 and TRBJ1-2; 10 positions match TRBD1. The CDR3 sequence is 14 residues long. CDR1 and CDR2 (germline): SGDLS, YYNGEE. J gave up 4 bases and V 6 bases, and 6 bases lay outside the gene matches. The CDR3 spells CASKGQGMIYGYTF. CDR3 in DNA: TGTGCCAGCAAGGGACAGGGGATGATCTATGGCTACACCTTC.

The chain recombines TRBV6-2 or TRBV6-3 with TRBJ2-6; TRBD1 agrees at 9 bases. Germline CDR1 reads MNHEY; CDR2 reads SVGEGT. Losses at the gene ends were 5 bases for V and 2 bases for J; bases not matched to a gene: 4. The CDR3 is 16 residues long. This CDR3 is CASSKTGGAGANVLTF. The CDR3 bases are TGTGCCAGCAGTAAAACAGGGGGCGCTGGGGCCAACGTCCTGACTTTC.

This chain joins TRBV5-4 and TRBJ2-3; 7 nucleotides match TRBD2. CDR3 length equals 14 residues. CDR1 is SGHNT, CDR2 YYREEE, per germline (reference sequence). With 4 bases clipped from V and 4 bases from J, the junction kept 6 bases outside the gene matches. The CDR3 is CASSLAGVADTQYF. Here the CDR3 DNA reads TGTGCCAGCAGCCTCGCGGGAGTGGCAGATACGCAGTATTTT.

This chain connects TRBV2 to TRBJ2-2; no firm D call. The germline V gene has CDR1 SNHLY and CDR2 FYNNEI. The CDR3 covers 14 residues. V lost 10 bases, J lost 4 bases, and 16 bases lay in between. The CDR3 DNA reads TGTGCCACTACGAGCACCGTCTCCACCGGGGAGCTGTTTTTT. This translates into CATTSTVSTGELFF.

This clone showed up just once. CDR3 region: CASSSSMNTGELFF. CDR3 sequence (DNA): TGTGCCAGCAGCTCTAGCATGAACACCGGGGAGCTGTTTTTT. The genes are TRBV5-4 and TRBJ2-2; weak D call: TRBD2 (5 bases). V lost 3 bases, J lost 1 base, and 7 bases lay in between. Germline values: CDR1 SGHNT, CDR2 YYREEE (reference sequence). The CDR3 totals 14 residues. The full variable domain, its missing parts supplied by reference TRBV5-4 and TRBJ2-2, is ETGVTQSPTHLIKTRGQQVTLRCSSQSGHNTVSWYQQALGQGPQFIFQYYREEENGRGNFPPRFSGLQFPNYSSELNVNALELDDSALYLCASSSSMNTGELFFGEGSRLTVL.

DNA of the CDR3: TGTGCCAGCAGCTTGGGTAGCGGGGGACCTCAAGAGACCCAGTACTTC. Protein: CASSLGSGGPQETQYF. V gene TRBV7-7 combines with J gene TRBJ2-5, with TRBD2 matching 9 bases. CDR3 length: 16 amino acids. The germline CDR1 and CDR2 sequences are SSHAT and FNYEAQ (reference sequence). The junction had 7 bases not matched to a gene; V was cut back by 3 bases and J by 2 bases.

The genes are TRBV6-5 and TRBJ2-7; 8 bases are shared with TRBD1. The V gene end was trimmed by 5 bases and the J gene end by 2 bases; junction bases not matched to a gene: 5. The CDR3 is 14 residues long. Germline V gene sequence: CDR1 MNHEY, CDR2 SVGAGI. CDR3 protein: CASSQTGGPYEQYF. CDR3 nucleotide sequence: TGTGCCAGCAGTCAAACAGGGGGACCCTACGAGCAGTACTTC.